A single count supports the clone carrying this T cell receptor (beta chain). The data belong to a study of OX40 agonist ivuxolimab in advanced cancers. Turning to the study itself: People who had prior anti-PD-1, anti-PD-L1 or anti-CTLA-4 therapy could take part, and under 50% had some. Three patients responded partially, comprising one with hepatocellular carcinoma and two with cutaneous melanoma.

Assay used: immunoSEQ multiplex PCR; TCRdb lists only in-frame clones, some missing. This table has tens of thousands of clones, 93% appearing once. This TCR was recovered from an adult with an advanced solid tumor such as melanoma, head and neck, liver or kidney cancer. Material: CD4+ or CD8+ T cells sorted from blood, obtained in a trial of the OX40 agonist ivuxolimab.

Here the CDR3 DNA reads TGTGCCAGCAGCTTCCCGAAAATCAGGGGGCAAGAGACCCAGTACTTC. This gives the protein CASSFPKIRGQETQYF. The chain recombines TRBV7-9 with TRBJ2-5; 7 bases match TRBD1. CDR3 length equals 16 residues. Per germline, CDR1 SEHNR and CDR2 FQNEAQ (reference sequence). J gave up 2 bases and V 3 bases, and 9 bases lay outside the gene matches.